Listed below are T cell receptor beta chains from one sample, sequenced in a study of shared clonotypes between healthy human individuals. Only in-frame clones appear in the TCRdb table, and some are missing; sequencing was by immunoSEQ multiplex PCR. This sample has approximately 2.5 million clones, with 90% to 95% found just once. The sequenced sample was naive CD4+ T cells sorted from blood. The receptors originated from a man younger than 30 in good health. Each CDR3 is given with its conserved first and last residue. The order of the fields is clone size, J gene, V gene, CDR3 protein. Clone size is stated in some rows and not others, as once, few, many or a class when expanded.

.	TRBJ2-7	TRBV5-4	CASSPGVGTVPYEQYF
.	TRBJ2-5	TRBV5-4	CASSNPGWRETQYF
.	TRBJ2-2	TRBV13	CASSLAQPDLAGETGELFF
.	TRBJ2-5	TRBV4-1	CASSRFQGNQETQYF
.	TRBJ2-6	TRBV30	CAWSLYGANVLTF
.	TRBJ2-5	TRBV19	CASSTPLTGQETQYF
.	TRBJ1-2	TRBV4-2	CASSWGGGGGYTF
.	TRBJ1-6	TRBV7-2	CASSLRQGNSPLHF
once	TRBJ2-1	TRBV30	CAWSVNSQKQFF
.	TRBJ1-5	TRBV5-5	CASSAAQGLLQHF
.	TRBJ1-4	TRBV6-1	CASSEPGQETTNEKLFF
.	TRBJ1-2	TRBV6-6	CASRLHRTSGYTF
.	TRBJ1-5	TRBV6-6	CASSRGTGSSNQPQHF
.	TRBJ2-1	TRBV7-8	CASSLVLAGEGEQFF
.	TRBJ2-7	TRBV5-1	CASSPGSGEQYF
.	TRBJ1-1	TRBV5-6	CASRSREANTEAFF
.	TRBJ2-3	TRBV5-6	CASSSTYTIRVDTQYF
few	TRBJ1-2	TRBV2	CASSPTGDYGYTF
.	TRBJ2-5	TRBV5-8	CASSSPQTEYF
.	TRBJ2-6	TRBV6-5	CASSRTGSGANVLTF
.	TRBJ1-2	TRBV6-5	CASRGLGGWDYGYTF
.	TRBJ2-7	TRBV5-4	CASRITGGDEQYF
.	TRBJ2-3	TRBV5-1	CASSTSGTATDTQYF
once	TRBJ1-4	TRBV5-6	CASSLNWADEKLFF
.	TRBJ1-4	TRBV2	CASSVTGRATNEKLFF
.	TRBJ2-3	TRBV18	CASSRSGFPPDTQYF
.	TRBJ1-1	TRBV5-1	CASSPQGGPEAFF
once	TRBJ1-2	TRBV6-5	CASSYSTGQDGYTF
.	TRBJ2-1	TRBV4-2	CASSQYLSGGAYNEQFF
.	TRBJ1-2	TRBV7-9	CASSFGLSGYTF
.	TRBJ1-1	TRBV18	CASSPRTGTGTEAFF
.	TRBJ2-5	TRBV2	CASSERQGAETQYF
.	TRBJ2-3	TRBV6-5	CASSYAGPPADTQYF
.	TRBJ1-4	TRBV7-3	CASSPTGRTAGEKLFF
few	TRBJ2-2	TRBV5-1	CASSEQATGELFF
.	TRBJ2-7	TRBV7-9	CASSLGDYGEEQYF
.	TRBJ2-1	TRBV30	CAWRVAGGFNEQFF
.	TRBJ2-7	TRBV5-8	CASSLGVGPSYEQYF
.	TRBJ2-7	TRBV28	CASSTPPLAGGKYEQYF
.	TRBJ1-4	TRBV19	CASSRASSEKLFF
.	TRBJ2-3	TRBV2	CASSVNRETDTQYF
once	TRBJ2-5	TRBV7-9	CASSLAETQYF